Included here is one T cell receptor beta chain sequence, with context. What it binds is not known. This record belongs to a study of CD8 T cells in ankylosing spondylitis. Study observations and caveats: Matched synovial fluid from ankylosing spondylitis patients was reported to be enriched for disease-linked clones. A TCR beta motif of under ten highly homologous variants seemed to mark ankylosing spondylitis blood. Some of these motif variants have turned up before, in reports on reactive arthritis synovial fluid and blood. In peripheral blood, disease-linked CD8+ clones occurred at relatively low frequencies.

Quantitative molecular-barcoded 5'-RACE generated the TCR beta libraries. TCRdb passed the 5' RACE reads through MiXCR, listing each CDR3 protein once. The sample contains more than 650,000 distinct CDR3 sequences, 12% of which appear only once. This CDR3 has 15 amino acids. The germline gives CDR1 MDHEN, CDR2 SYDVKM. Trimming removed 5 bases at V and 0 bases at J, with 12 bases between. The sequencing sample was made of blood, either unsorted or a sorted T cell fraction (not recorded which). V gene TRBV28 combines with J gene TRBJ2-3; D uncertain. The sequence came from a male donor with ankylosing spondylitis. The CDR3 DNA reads TGTGCCAGCAGTCCGGTGGGGTCTAGCACAGATACGCAGTATTTT. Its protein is CASSPVGSSTDTQYF. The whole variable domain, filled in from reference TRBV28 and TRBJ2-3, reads DVKVTQSSRYLVKRTGEKVFLECVQDMDHENMFWYRQDPGLGLRLIYFSYDVKMKEKGDIPEGYSVSREKKERFSLILESASTNQTSMYLCASSPVGSSTDTQYFGPGTRLTVL.